This passage covers 10 T cell receptor beta chains from one sample sequenced in a study of OX40 agonist ivuxolimab in advanced cancers. TCRdb keeps only in-frame clones here, not all; method: immunoSEQ multiplex PCR. This table has 100,000 to 150,000 clones, roughly 90% appearing once. This specimen was CD4+ or CD8+ T cells sorted from blood, taken in a trial of the OX40 agonist ivuxolimab. These receptors all come from an adult with an advanced solid tumor such as melanoma, head and neck, liver or kidney cancer.

The chain couples TRBV19 to TRBJ2-1; TRBD1 agrees at 7 bases. Germline lookup yields CDR1 LNHDA and CDR2 SQIVND (reference sequence). There are 15 residues in the CDR3. After removal of 6 bases from V and 0 bases from J, the junction contained 5 bases not matched to a gene. The CDR3 DNA reads TGTGCCAGTAGCCCCAGGGGGAGCTCCTACAATGAGCAGTTCTTC. As protein: CASSPRGSSYNEQFF.

This rearrangement joins TRBV27 to TRBJ2-5; tentatively, D is TRBD2 (5 bases). V was clipped by 1 base and J by 5 bases, with 11 bases between them. The germline CDR1 and CDR2 sequences are MNHEY and SMNVEV (reference sequence). This CDR3 is 14 amino acids long. The CDR3 sequence is CASSLFPSGETQYF. The CDR3 coding sequence is TGTGCCAGCAGTTTATTCCCCTCGGGGGAGACCCAGTACTTC.

This clone appeared once. The chain recombines TRBV27 with TRBJ1-2; D remains ambiguous. Trimming stripped 4 bases from V and 4 bases from J, with 4 bases between. The CDR3 contains 11 residues. The V gene's germline CDR1 is MNHEY and CDR2 SMNVEV (reference sequence). The CDR3 reads CASSSGYGYTF. CDR3 bases: TGTGCCAGCAGTTCCGGCTATGGCTACACCTTC.

This rearrangement joins TRBV19 to TRBJ1-5; D gene uncertain. The V gene lost 7 bases and the J gene lost 0 bases, with 10 bases spanning the gap. The V gene's germline CDR1 is LNHDA and CDR2 SQIVND (reference sequence). The CDR3 spans 14 residues. CDR3 in DNA: TGTGCCAGTACTGGGCTCTATAGCAATCAGCCCCAGCATTTT. It translates to CASTGLYSNQPQHF.

This clone came up once. This sequence joins TRBV28 and TRBJ1-1; a weak D match, TRBD1 (5 bases). Germline V gives CDR1 MDHEN, CDR2 SYDVKM. The CDR3 totals 14 residues. Trimming shortened V by 6 bases and J by 3 bases, and 14 bases separated the two germline ends. The CDR3 DNA is TGTGCCAGCAGCTTGTCCAGGGCGGACACTGAAGCTTTCTTT. This translates into CASSLSRADTEAFF.

The rearrangement links TRBV2 to TRBJ2-5; 8 nucleotides align to TRBD2. The J call may not be correct, given that the DNA end is closer to TRBJ2-7. This CDR3 region has 13 residues. Germline CDR1 SNHLY, CDR2 FYNNEI. CDR3 sequence (DNA): TGTGCCAGCAGAAAAGCGGGAGCCCACGAGCAGTACTTC. Its protein product is CASRKAGAHEQYF.

Only a few counts were recorded for this clone. This chain links TRBV2 with TRBJ1-2, with 8 bases fitting TRBD1. Germline CDR1 SNHLY, CDR2 FYNNEI. V lost 7 bases and J lost 6; bases outside the gene matches: 7. This CDR3 is built from 13 residues. For the CDR3, the DNA is TGTGCCAGCACACAGACAGGGGACCATGGCTACACCTTC. It yields the protein CASTQTGDHGYTF.

The rearrangement links TRBV28 to TRBJ2-5; 9 bases match TRBD2. V trimming: 1 base; J trimming: 2 bases; junction bases outside the gene matches: 8. Germline V gene lookup returns CDR1 MDHEN and CDR2 SYDVKM. This CDR3 spans 17 amino acids. This CDR3 is CASSLLGTSTSQETQYF. CDR3 nucleotide sequence: TGTGCCAGCAGTTTATTGGGGACTAGCACTTCTCAAGAGACCCAGTACTTC.

This clone was seen a few times. The chain couples TRBV12-5 to TRBJ2-2; D call uncertain. Deletions cut 4 bases from V and 1 base from J, with 1 base between. The length of the CDR3 is 12 residues. Germline values: CDR1 LGHNT, CDR2 FRNRAP. This chain's CDR3 is CASGWNTGELFF. CDR3 coding DNA: TGTGCTAGTGGTTGGAACACCGGGGAGCTGTTTTTT.

This clone was seen just once. The rearrangement joins TRBV18 to TRBJ1-5; no clear D gene. Per the germline V gene, CDR1 is KGHSH and CDR2 is LQKENI. Trimming took 5 bases from V and 0 from J, leaving 8 bases between them. CDR3 size: 14 residues. The CDR3 protein is CASSFSDSNQPQHF. DNA for the CDR3: TGTGCCAGCTCATTCAGTGATAGCAATCAGCCCCAGCATTTT. Together with reference TRBV18 and TRBJ1-5, the CDR3 gives the full variable domain: NAGVMQNPRHLVRRRGQEARLRCSPMKGHSHVYWYRQLPEEGLKFMVYLQKENIIDESGMPKERFSAEFPKEGPSILRIQQVVRGDSAAYFCASSFSDSNQPQHFGDGTRLSIL.